The 27 T cell receptor beta chains given below trace back to one sample, sequenced in a study of shared clonotypes between healthy human individuals. The method was immunoSEQ multiplex PCR; TCRdb's version includes in-frame clones alone and lacks a portion of them. The table lists approximately 2,200,000 clones, 93% of them singletons, with 1.7% in the top ten. Selected positively for CCR7 and CD45RO-negative, naive CD8 cells excluded terminally differentiated effector memory CD45RA+ cells. Input material: naive CD8+ T cells from PBMCs. The receptors shown here come from a man between 18 and 35 years old in good health. Some clones in this sample may be carry-over from other donors' samples.

This rearrangement joins TRBV7-2 to TRBJ2-7, with 7 bases identical to TRBD2. V lost 2 bases and J lost 2; bases outside the gene matches: 3. Germline CDR1 is SGHTA and CDR2 is FQGNSA. The CDR3 consists of 14 residues. For the CDR3, the DNA is TGTGCCAGCAGCTTAACTAGCGCTACCTACGAGCAGTACTTC. It translates to CASSLTSATYEQYF.

This clone was observed once. The gene calls are TRBV5-6 and TRBJ1-3; tentatively, D is TRBD1 (6 bases). Germline V gives CDR1 SGHDT, CDR2 YYEEEE. CDR3 length equals 16 residues. With 3 bases removed from V and 4 bases from J, the gap between germline ends came to 17 bases. CDR3 coding DNA: TGTGCCAGCAGCTCTAACAGGGTAGCCACCGGAAACACCATATATTTT. It yields the protein CASSSNRVATGNTIYF.

The chain uses TRBV9 and TRBJ2-1; TRBD2 matches 10 bases. CDR3 length equals 14 residues. J lost 10 bases, V lost 6 bases, and 10 bases had no gene match. Germline V gene data show CDR1 as SGDLS and CDR2 as YYNGEE. Written as DNA, the CDR3 is TGTGCCAGCACCCAGGGGCTAGCGGGAGACGAGCAGTTCTTC. Its translation is CASTQGLAGDEQFF.

The chain combines TRBV28 with TRBJ1-5; 7 bases match TRBD1. CDR3 length: 12 residues. V lost 8 bases to trimming and J lost 6 bases; unmatched junction nucleotides: 4. The V gene's germline CDR1 is MDHEN and CDR2 SYDVKM. CDR3 region: CASDRVGQPQHF. The CDR3 nucleotides read TGTGCCAGCGACAGGGTGGGTCAGCCCCAGCATTTT.

The rearrangement uses TRBV2 and TRBJ1-5, with D unresolved. V dropped 2 bases and J dropped 3 bases, with 8 bases sitting between them. This CDR3 has 14 residues. Germline-derived CDR1 and CDR2 are SNHLY and FYNNEI. CDR3 coding DNA: TGTGCCAGCAGTGAAAGGGCAGACAATCAGCCCCAGCATTTT. Protein product: CASSERADNQPQHF.

The V and J genes are TRBV11-2 and TRBJ2-7; 13 bases agree with TRBD2. The CDR3 is 19 residues long. The V segment lost 7 bases and the J segment 3 bases; nucleotides outside the gene matches: 18. Germline V gene lookup returns CDR1 SGHAT and CDR2 FQNNGV. CDR3 sequence (DNA): TGTGCCAGCATGGTACGGGGGGATACCGGGACTAGCGGGAACTACGAGCAGTACTTC. It codes for CASMVRGDTGTSGNYEQYF.

A remark on this clone: Other DNA sequences in this specimen translate into the identical CDR3. V is TRBV9 and J is TRBJ2-5; the D gene is possibly TRBD2 (5 bases). The CDR3 contains 13 residues. V lost 0 bases to trimming and J lost 2 bases, with 5 bases between them. Germline V gene sequence: CDR1 SGDLS, CDR2 YYNGEE. In DNA, the CDR3 is TGTGCCAGCAGCGTAGCGGGGCAAGAGACCCAGTACTTC. Its protein product is CASSVAGQETQYF.

The chain is built from TRBV9 and TRBJ1-5; D unclear. Trimming pared 2 bases from V and 7 bases from J, leaving 13 bases between. This CDR3 is 14 amino acids long. Germline lookup yields CDR1 SGDLS and CDR2 YYNGEE. CDR3 in amino acids: CASSVEGDGQPQHF. CDR3 in DNA: TGTGCCAGCAGCGTGGAGGGAGATGGGCAGCCCCAGCATTTT.

The rearrangement uses TRBV7-2 and TRBJ2-4; tentatively, D is TRBD1 or TRBD2 (7 bases each). The V end was cut by 6 bases, the J end by 2 bases, with 17 bases between. This CDR3 region has 16 residues. Germline V gene lookup returns CDR1 SGHTA and CDR2 FQGNSA. CDR3 loop: CASSFQGGRTKNIQYF. Here the CDR3 DNA reads TGTGCCAGCAGTTTCCAGGGGGGGCGTACCAAAAACATTCAGTACTTC. Full variable domain (rest looked up from reference TRBV7-2 and TRBJ2-4): GAGVSQSPSNKVTEKGKDVELRCDPISGHTALYWYRQSLGQGLEFLIYFQGNSAPDKSGLPSDRFSAERTGGSVSTLTIQRTQQEDSAVYLCASSFQGGRTKNIQYFGAGTRLSVL.

The gene calls are TRBV11-2 and TRBJ2-7; D is perhaps TRBD1 (6 bases). Trimming removed 4 bases from V and 7 bases from J, with 26 bases in between. Germline values: CDR1 SGHAT, CDR2 FQNNGV. This CDR3 has 17 residues. The CDR3 DNA sequence: TGTGCCAGCAGCTACACAAGACAGGCCCCTGTGTCTTGGGAGCAGTACTTC. Protein sequence: CASSYTRQAPVSWEQYF.

This clone appeared a single time. The J gene is TRBJ2-1, the V gene TRBV28; D might be TRBD2 (6 bases). Germline CDR1 reads MDHEN; CDR2 reads SYDVKM. Trimming shortened V by 6 bases and J by 8 bases, and 14 bases separated the two germline ends. The CDR3 is 13 amino acids. CDR3 bases: TGTGCCAGCAGGCCGGGAGTAGAGGATGAGCAGTTCTTC. Amino acid sequence: CASRPGVEDEQFF.

V usage is TRBV11-2 and J usage is TRBJ2-7, with 14 bases that match TRBD2. After removal of 6 bases from V and 5 bases from J, the junction contained 6 bases not matched to a gene. CDR3 length equals 15 residues. Per germline, CDR1 SGHAT and CDR2 FQNNGV. CDR3 amino acids: CASSFPGLAGDEQYF. CDR3 nucleotides: TGTGCCAGCAGTTTTCCGGGACTAGCGGGAGACGAGCAGTACTTC.

The chain uses TRBV7-3 and TRBJ2-7, with 14 bases identical to TRBD2. V lost 5 bases to trimming and J lost 6 bases; unmatched junction nucleotides: 12. The germline V gene has CDR1 SGHTA and CDR2 FQGTGA. This CDR3 comprises 17 residues. The CDR3 DNA sequence: TGTGCCAGCAGCCCTAATGGCCCGGGACTAGCGGGAGCCGAGCAGTACTTC. Encoded protein: CASSPNGPGLAGAEQYF.

On this clone: Other DNA sequences in this sample translate to the same CDR3. The CDR3 DNA sequence: TGTGCCAGCAGTTTAGCTAGCGGAACCTACAATGAGCAGTTCTTC. The encoded protein is CASSLASGTYNEQFF. The genes are TRBV27 and TRBJ2-1, with 7 nucleotides matching TRBD2. The CDR3 contains 15 residues. Per the germline V gene, CDR1 is MNHEY and CDR2 is SMNVEV (reference sequence). Trimming took 2 bases from V and 2 from J; bases not matched to a gene: 3.

The rearrangement joins TRBV19 to TRBJ1-1; possibly TRBD1 for D (5 bases). This CDR3 contains 17 residues. Germline lookup yields CDR1 LNHDA and CDR2 SQIVND (reference sequence). The V and J ends lost 4 bases and 2 bases respectively, with 20 bases between them. CDR3 DNA: TGTGCCAGTAGTACGGGGCCGCAGGACCCTGTTAACACTGAAGCTTTCTTT. It codes for CASSTGPQDPVNTEAFF. Combining the CDR3 with reference TRBV19 and TRBJ1-1 gives the whole variable domain DGGITQSPKYLFRKEGQNVTLSCEQNLNHDAMYWYRQDPGQGLRLIYYSQIVNDFQKGDIAEGYSVSREKKESFPLTVTSAQKNPTAFYLCASSTGPQDPVNTEAFFGQGTRLTVV.

The rearrangement links TRBV4-3 to TRBJ2-4; D remains ambiguous. The CDR3 contains 14 residues. V was pared by 0 bases and J by 7 bases, with 10 bases between. Germline values: CDR1 LGHNA, CDR2 YSLEER. CDR3 residues: CASSQDGLGNIQYF. CDR3 sequence (DNA): TGCGCCAGCAGCCAAGACGGGCTCGGGAACATTCAGTACTTC.

The V gene is TRBV27, the J gene TRBJ2-7; 9 bases agree with TRBD1. The germline gives CDR1 MNHEY, CDR2 SMNVEV (reference sequence). This CDR3 spans 15 amino acids. V lost 5 bases, J lost 4 bases, and 9 bases stayed unmatched. In DNA form, the CDR3 reads TGTGCCAGCAGTCTAGGACAGGGGTTCCTTTACGAGCAGTACTTC. Residues: CASSLGQGFLYEQYF.

The J gene is TRBJ2-5, the V gene TRBV7-9; D may correspond to TRBD1 or TRBD2 (6 bases each). Germline lookup yields CDR1 SEHNR and CDR2 FQNEAQ (reference sequence). The CDR3 contains 15 residues. V was pared by 2 bases and J by 5 bases, with 15 bases between. Here the CDR3 reads CASSLILGGWETQYF. The CDR3 DNA sequence: TGTGCCAGCAGCTTAATTCTGGGGGGCTGGGAGACCCAGTACTTC.

Points on this clone: Other DNA sequences in the same sample also yield this CDR3. The gene calls are TRBV27 and TRBJ1-1, with 8 bases matching TRBD1. The germline gives CDR1 MNHEY, CDR2 SMNVEV (reference sequence). With 0 bases clipped from V and 1 base from J, the junction kept 4 bases outside the gene matches. CDR3 length: 16 amino acids. The CDR3 sequence is CASSLSAGTGNTEAFF. The CDR3 DNA is TGTGCCAGCAGTTTATCGGCGGGGACAGGGAACACTGAAGCTTTCTTT.

This clone was recorded a few times. This chain uses TRBV19 with TRBJ1-2; D not resolved. The germline V and J ends were trimmed by 6 bases and 7 bases, with 6 bases remaining between them. Germline loops: CDR1 LNHDA, CDR2 SQIVND (reference sequence). This CDR3 has 10 amino acids. The CDR3 loop reads CASRVRGYTF. CDR3 DNA sequence: TGTGCCAGTAGAGTTCGTGGCTACACCTTC.

The V and J genes are TRBV5-6 and TRBJ2-5, with no clear D. Germline V lookup: CDR1 SGHDT, CDR2 YYEEEE. This CDR3 contains 13 residues. Trimming pared 1 base from V and 1 base from J, leaving 5 bases between. The CDR3 region has the DNA TGTGCCAGCAGCTTGCGGTCCCAAGAGACCCAGTACTTC. Translating it yields CASSLRSQETQYF. Full variable domain (remainder filled in from reference TRBV5-6 and TRBJ2-5): DAGVTQSPTHLIKTRGQQVTLRCSPKSGHDTVSWYQQALGQGPQFIFQYYEEEERQRGNFPDRFSGHQFPNYSSELNVNALLLGDSALYLCASSLRSQETQYFGPGTRLLVL.

CDR3 sequence (DNA): TGTGCCAGCAGCCAGACACGAGGCACAGATACGCAGTATTTT. Translation: CASSQTRGTDTQYF. The chain uses TRBV7-9 and TRBJ2-3; D call uncertain. CDR3 size: 14 residues. Germline V CDR1 and CDR2: SEHNR, FQNEAQ (reference sequence). Deletions cut 5 bases from V and 1 base from J, with 10 bases between. The full variable domain, its missing parts supplied by reference TRBV7-9 and TRBJ2-3, is DTGVSQNPRHKITKRGQNVTFRCDPISEHNRLYWYRQTLGQGPEFLTYFQNEAQLEKSRLLSDRFSAERPKGSFSTLEIQRTEQGDSAMYLCASSQTRGTDTQYFGPGTRLTVL.

The rearrangement links TRBV9 to TRBJ2-2, with TRBD2 identical over 11 bases. V was clipped by 0 bases and J by 4 bases; unmatched bases: 2. Germline V gene data show CDR1 as SGDLS and CDR2 as YYNGEE. This CDR3 has 16 residues. The CDR3 loop reads CASSVGLAGSTGELFF. The DNA of the CDR3 is TGTGCCAGCAGCGTAGGACTAGCGGGGAGCACCGGGGAGCTGTTTTTT.

Only one count was recorded for this clone. The chain has TRBV11-2 and TRBJ2-1; 9 bases agree with TRBD2. CDR1 is SGHAT and CDR2 is FQNNGV in the germline V gene. The CDR3 runs 13 residues. Trimming at V came to 8 bases and at J to 9 bases, leaving 8 bases not matched to a gene. CDR3 residues: CASRRGGAGEQFF. In DNA, the CDR3 is TGTGCCAGCCGGCGGGGGGGAGCTGGTGAGCAGTTCTTC.

The rearrangement joins TRBV28 to TRBJ1-4, with TRBD1 matching over 8 bases. CDR1 is MDHEN and CDR2 is SYDVKM in the germline V gene. V was pared by 8 bases and J by 0 bases, with 17 bases of the junction left unmatched. This CDR3 has 19 amino acids. CDR3 loop: CASGQKTGERVATNEKLFF. The DNA of the CDR3 is TGTGCCAGCGGCCAAAAGACAGGGGAGAGGGTTGCAACTAATGAAAAACTGTTTTTT.

The rearrangement uses TRBV19 and TRBJ2-7; D is possibly TRBD1 (5 bases). The CDR3 length is 20 residues. Between the trimmed V and J ends, which lost 0 bases and 1 base, there was a span of 25 bases. Germline values: CDR1 LNHDA, CDR2 SQIVND (reference sequence). The CDR3 spells CASSIDRRGVRTNPSYEQYF. The CDR3, as DNA: TGTGCCAGTAGTATAGATCGTCGTGGAGTCCGGACAAATCCGTCCTACGAGCAGTACTTC.

V usage is TRBV5-1 and J usage is TRBJ2-1, with TRBD2 matching 7 bases. Germline lookup yields CDR1 SGHRS and CDR2 YFSETQ. With 4 bases clipped from V and 12 bases from J, the junction kept 7 bases outside the gene matches. CDR3 size: 12 residues. CDR3 nucleotides: TGCGCCAGCAGCACTAGCGACGGGGGGCAGTTCTTC. This encodes CASSTSDGGQFF.